The clone carrying this T cell receptor beta chain was seen only a few times. This sample is part of a study of T-cell memory formation after mild COVID-19. TCRdb processed the 5' RACE reads anew with MiXCR; each CDR3 protein has one entry. The data contain approximately 240,000 distinct CDR3 sequences, about 17% of them seen just once; the ten biggest clones take up around 3.8%. Looked up from germline, CDR1 is DFQATT and CDR2 is SNEGSKA (reference sequence). V lost 0 bases and J lost 5, with 14 bases in between. The CDR3 is made up of 14 amino acids. What was sequenced was PBMCs or a T cell subset sorted from them (not recorded which). The sequence was collected from a man between 18 and 29 years old who had mild COVID-19 (a few samples of this study predate the infection). Cell type and time point are not known. The chain has TRBV20-1 and TRBJ2-7; D is perhaps TRBD1 (6 bases). This CDR3 reads CSARDPRGANEQYV. DNA for the CDR3: TGCAGTGCTAGAGATCCCAGGGGTGCCAACGAGCAGTACGTC.